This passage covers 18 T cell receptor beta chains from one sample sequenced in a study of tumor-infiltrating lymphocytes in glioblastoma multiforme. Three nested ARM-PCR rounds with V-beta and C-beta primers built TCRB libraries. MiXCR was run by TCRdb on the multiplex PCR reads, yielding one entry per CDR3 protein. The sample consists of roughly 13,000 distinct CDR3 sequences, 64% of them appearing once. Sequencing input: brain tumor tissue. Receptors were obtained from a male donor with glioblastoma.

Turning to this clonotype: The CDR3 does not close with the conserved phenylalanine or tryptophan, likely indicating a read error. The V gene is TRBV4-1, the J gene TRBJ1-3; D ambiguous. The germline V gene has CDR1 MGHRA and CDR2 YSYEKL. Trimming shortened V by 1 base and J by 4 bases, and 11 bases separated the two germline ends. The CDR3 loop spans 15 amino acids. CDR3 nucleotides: TGCGCCAGCAGCCAAGTTCTGGGGAACGGAAACACCATATATCTC. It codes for CASSQVLGNGNTIYL.

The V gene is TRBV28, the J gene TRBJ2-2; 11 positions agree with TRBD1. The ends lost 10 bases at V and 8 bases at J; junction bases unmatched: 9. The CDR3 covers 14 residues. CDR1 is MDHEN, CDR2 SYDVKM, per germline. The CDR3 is CANSRDRGAGELFF. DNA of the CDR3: TGTGCCAACAGCCGGGACAGGGGGGCTGGGGAGCTGTTTTTT.

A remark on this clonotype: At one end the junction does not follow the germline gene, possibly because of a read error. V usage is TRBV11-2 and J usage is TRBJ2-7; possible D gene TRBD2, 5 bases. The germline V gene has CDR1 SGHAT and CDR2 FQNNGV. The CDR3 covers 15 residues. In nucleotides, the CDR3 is TGTGCCAGCACCTTCTCTAGCCTAGCACTATACGAACAGCACTTC. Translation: CASTFSSLALYEQHF.

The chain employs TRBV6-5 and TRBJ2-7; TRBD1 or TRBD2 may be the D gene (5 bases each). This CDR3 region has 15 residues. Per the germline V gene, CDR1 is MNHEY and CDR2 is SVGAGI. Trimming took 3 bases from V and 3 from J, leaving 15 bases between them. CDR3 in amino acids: CASSYGDDRDYEQYF. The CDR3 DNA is TGTGCCAGCAGTTATGGGGACGATAGAGACTACGAGCAGTACTTC.

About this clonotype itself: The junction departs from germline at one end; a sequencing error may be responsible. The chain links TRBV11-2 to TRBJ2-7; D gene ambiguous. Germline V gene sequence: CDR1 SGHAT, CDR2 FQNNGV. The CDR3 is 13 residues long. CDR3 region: CAGSPRETYEQYF. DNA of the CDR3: TGTGCCGGCAGCCCTCGAGAGACCTATGAGCAGTACTTC.

The DNA for the CDR3 is TGCAGCGTTTTCCGCGAGTCTCGGAGGGGTCGTTTAGGGGATGAGCAGTTCTTC. This sequence encodes CSVFRESRRGRLGDEQFF. This rearrangement joins TRBV29-1 to TRBJ2-1; D is possibly TRBD2 (6 bases). Germline CDR1 is SQVTM and CDR2 is ANQGSEA. V was shortened by 5 bases and J by 8 bases, with 31 bases between the two germline ends. The CDR3 sequence is 18 residues long.

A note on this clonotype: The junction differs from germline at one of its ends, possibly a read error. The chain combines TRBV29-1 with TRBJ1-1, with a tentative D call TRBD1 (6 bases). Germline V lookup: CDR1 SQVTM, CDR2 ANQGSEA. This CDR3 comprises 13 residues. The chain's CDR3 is CSVGKGEVAETFF. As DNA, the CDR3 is TGCAGCGTTGGCAAGGGGGAGGTCGCTGAAACTTTCTTT.

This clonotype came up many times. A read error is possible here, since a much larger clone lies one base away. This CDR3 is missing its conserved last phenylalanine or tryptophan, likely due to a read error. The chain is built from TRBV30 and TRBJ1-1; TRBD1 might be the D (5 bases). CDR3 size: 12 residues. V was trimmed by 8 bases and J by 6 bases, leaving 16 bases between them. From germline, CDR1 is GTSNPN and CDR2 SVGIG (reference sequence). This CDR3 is CARRSGMAEAFS. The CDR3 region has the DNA TGTGCCCGCCGTTCAGGGATGGCTGAAGCTTTCTCT.

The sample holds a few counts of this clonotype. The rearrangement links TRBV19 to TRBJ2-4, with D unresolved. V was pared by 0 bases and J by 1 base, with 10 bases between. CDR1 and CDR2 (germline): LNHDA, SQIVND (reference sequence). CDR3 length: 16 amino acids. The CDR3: CASSIDRSSAKNIQYF. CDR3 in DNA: TGTGCCAGTAGTATAGATCGCAGCTCCGCCAAAAACATTCAGTACTTC.

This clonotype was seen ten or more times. In nucleotides, the CDR3 is TGCAGTGCTTCAGGGGACCTCAATCAGCCCCAGCATTTT. This translates into CSASGDLNQPQHF. This rearrangement joins TRBV20-1 to TRBJ1-5; D is possibly TRBD1 (6 bases). Germline V gene sequence: CDR1 DFQATT, CDR2 SNEGSKA (reference sequence). The V end was cut by 5 bases, the J end by 3 bases, with 11 bases between. The CDR3 is made up of 13 amino acids.

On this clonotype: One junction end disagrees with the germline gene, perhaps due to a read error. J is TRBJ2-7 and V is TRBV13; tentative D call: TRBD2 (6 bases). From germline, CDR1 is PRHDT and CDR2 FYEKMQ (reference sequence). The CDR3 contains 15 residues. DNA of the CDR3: TGTGCAAGCAGGATCGGACTAATCCCCCCCTACGAGCAGTACTTC. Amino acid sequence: CASRIGLIPPYEQYF. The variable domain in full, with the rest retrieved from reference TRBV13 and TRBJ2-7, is AAGVIQSPRHLIKEKRETATLKCYPIPRHDTVYWYQQGPGQDPQFLISFYEKMQSDKGSIPDRFSAQQFSDYHSELNMSSLELGDSALYFCASRIGLIPPYEQYFGPGTRLTVT.

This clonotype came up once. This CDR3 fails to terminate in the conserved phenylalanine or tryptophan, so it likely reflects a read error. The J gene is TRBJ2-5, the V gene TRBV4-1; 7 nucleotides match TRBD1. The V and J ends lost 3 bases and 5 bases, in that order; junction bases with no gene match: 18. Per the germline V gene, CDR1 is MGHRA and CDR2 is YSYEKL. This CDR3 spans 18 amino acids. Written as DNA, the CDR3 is TGCGCCAGCAGCCACACGCTGGGGATAGTAGGGGGCCGGGAGACCCAGTACCTC. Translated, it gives CASSHTLGIVGGRETQYL.

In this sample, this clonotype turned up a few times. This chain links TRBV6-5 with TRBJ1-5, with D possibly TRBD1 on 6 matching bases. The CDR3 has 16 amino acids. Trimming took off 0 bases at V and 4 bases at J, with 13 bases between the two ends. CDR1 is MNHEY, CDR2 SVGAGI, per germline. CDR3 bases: TGTGCCAGCAGTTACTCCGCCAGGGGCGCAAATCAGCCCCAGCATTTT. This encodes CASSYSARGANQPQHF.

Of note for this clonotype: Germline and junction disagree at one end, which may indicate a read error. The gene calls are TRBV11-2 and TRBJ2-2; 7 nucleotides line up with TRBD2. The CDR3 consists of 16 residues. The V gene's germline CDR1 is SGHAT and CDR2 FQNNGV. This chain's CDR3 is CGSSFLSGGSAGELLF. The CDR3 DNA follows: TGTGGAAGCAGTTTCCTCTCTGGCGGGAGCGCCGGGGAGCTGTTATTT.

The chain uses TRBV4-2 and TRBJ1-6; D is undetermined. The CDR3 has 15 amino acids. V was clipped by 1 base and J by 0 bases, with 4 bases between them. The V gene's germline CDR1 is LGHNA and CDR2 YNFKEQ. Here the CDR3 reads CASSQGNSYNSPLHF. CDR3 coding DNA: TGTGCCAGCAGCCAAGGCAACTCCTATAATTCACCCCTCCACTTT.

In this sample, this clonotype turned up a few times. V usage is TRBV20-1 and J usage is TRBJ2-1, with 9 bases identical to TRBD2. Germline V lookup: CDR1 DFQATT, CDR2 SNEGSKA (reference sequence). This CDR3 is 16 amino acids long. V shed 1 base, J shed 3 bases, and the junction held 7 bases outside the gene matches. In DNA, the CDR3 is TGCAGTGCTAGAGGGGCTAGCGGGGTCCTCTACAATGAGCAGTTCTTC. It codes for CSARGASGVLYNEQFF.

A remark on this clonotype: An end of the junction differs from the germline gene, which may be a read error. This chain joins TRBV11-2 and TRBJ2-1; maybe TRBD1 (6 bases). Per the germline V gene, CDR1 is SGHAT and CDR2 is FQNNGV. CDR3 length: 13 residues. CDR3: CASSLARGNEHVF. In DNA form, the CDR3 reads TGTGCCAGCAGCTTAGCTAGGGGGAATGAGCACGTCTTC.

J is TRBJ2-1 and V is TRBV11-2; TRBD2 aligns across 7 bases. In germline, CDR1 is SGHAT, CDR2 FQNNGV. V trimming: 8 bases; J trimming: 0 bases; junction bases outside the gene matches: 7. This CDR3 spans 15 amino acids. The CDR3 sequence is CASLDLAGSYNEQFF. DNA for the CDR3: TGTGCCAGCTTAGATTTAGCGGGCTCCTACAATGAGCAGTTCTTC.